Listed below are T cell receptor beta chains from one sample, sequenced in a study of blood T cell repertoires in COVID-19. Method: immunoSEQ multiplex PCR; TCRdb's copy keeps in-frame clones and lacks some. The table records over 150,000 clones, approximately 87% of them present only once. The sample comprised peripheral blood. These receptors were obtained from a woman aged 70-85 years with COVID-19, enrolled during active disease. Both conserved end residues are part of each CDR3. The order of the fields is V gene, J gene, D gene, clone size, CDR3 DNA, CDR3 protein. A D gene is named only where the DNA matches it firmly. The size entry is marked missing in some rows and otherwise reads once, few, many or a size class.

TRBV9	TRBJ2-7	NA	NA	TGTGCCAGCAGCTTCGCGGTCGGAGGCTACGAGCAGTACTTC	CASSFAVGGYEQYF
TRBV3-1/TRBV3-2	TRBJ2-7	NA	NA	TGTGCCAGCAGCCAAACGAGGGGAGGCGAGCAGTACTTC	CASSQTRGGEQYF
TRBV28	TRBJ2-7	TRBD2	NA	TGTGCCAGCAGCCGCGCGGGAGGCGGAACCTACGAGCAGTACTTC	CASSRAGGGTYEQYF
TRBV2	TRBJ2-3	NA	NA	TGTGCCAGCAGGAGGTCGGCTAGCACAGATACGCAGTATTTT	CASRRSASTDTQYF
TRBV10-3	TRBJ2-7	NA	NA	TGTGCCATCAGAGGGAGCTCCTACGAGCAGTACTTC	CAIRGSSYEQYF
TRBV10-1	TRBJ1-2	NA	once	TGCGCCAGCCGCGGGGTAGTCGGTTCTGAACTTTATGGCTACACCTTC	CASRGVVGSELYGYTF
TRBV9	TRBJ1-2	NA	NA	TGTGCCAGCAGCGTACAGGGCTTGAATGGCTACACCTTC	CASSVQGLNGYTF
TRBV18	TRBJ2-7	TRBD1	once	TGTGCCAGCTCACCCCCGGGACAGGGGGCTACAGAGCAGTACTTC	CASSPPGQGATEQYF
TRBV24-1	TRBJ1-1	NA	few	TGTGCCACCAGTGATATGGACAGCTATTTGACTTTCTTT	CATSDMDSYLTFF
TRBV5-6	TRBJ2-3	TRBD2	NA	TGTGCCAGCAGCTTGGTTAGCGGGACTGGTACAGATACGCAGTATTTT	CASSLVSGTGTDTQYF
TRBV6-5	TRBJ2-5	TRBD1	NA	TGTGCCAATGTCCGGGACAGGGAACGAGAGACCCAGTACTTC	CANVRDRERETQYF
TRBV20-1	TRBJ2-5	TRBD2	NA	TGCAGTGCTAGTTCGGCTAGCGGGAGGGGGGAGACCCAGTACTTC	CSASSASGRGETQYF
TRBV12-3/TRBV12-4	TRBJ2-7	NA	NA	TGTGCCAGCAGTTTAGGCGCTTACTACGAGCAGTACTTC	CASSLGAYYEQYF
TRBV15	TRBJ2-5	NA	NA	TGTGCCACCAGCAGAGATAGGGGCCAGGAGACCCAGTACTTC	CATSRDRGQETQYF
TRBV14	TRBJ2-5	NA	NA	TGTGCCAGCAGCCAATACCTTCGGGGGGCCCCGTCGGGGACCCAGTACTTC	CASSQYLRGAPSGTQYF
TRBV19	TRBJ2-4	TRBD1	once	TGTGCCAGTAGTCACAGACAGGGGGGGTCCAAAAACATTCAGTACTTC	CASSHRQGGSKNIQYF
TRBV18	TRBJ2-1	TRBD2	NA	TGTGCCAGCTCACCAGAGCGGGGGATTAATGAGCAGTTCTTC	CASSPERGINEQFF
TRBV19	TRBJ2-5	NA	NA	TGTGCCAGTAGTATAGATACGCGGGCGAGGCGAGAGACCCAGTACTTC	CASSIDTRARRETQYF
TRBV19	TRBJ2-1	NA	NA	TGTGCCAGTAGTATAGATCCAGGGGCGCAGTTCTTC	CASSIDPGAQFF
TRBV4-1	TRBJ2-5	NA	NA	TGCGCCAGCAGCCAAGATCGAGGATTGGTAGCGGCACAAGAGACCCAGTACTTC	CASSQDRGLVAAQETQYF
TRBV18	TRBJ2-3	NA	NA	TGTGCCAGCTCAACCCGGGAAACAGATACGCAGTATTTT	CASSTRETDTQYF
TRBV27	TRBJ2-3	NA	NA	TGTGCCAGCAGTCTCGACGAAGACGAGGGTACGCAGTATTTT	CASSLDEDEGTQYF
TRBV7-6	TRBJ2-3	TRBD2	NA	TGTGCCAGCAGCGAGGGACTAGCACAATTCGGGGGAGATACGCAGTATTTT	CASSEGLAQFGGDTQYF
TRBV5-1	TRBJ2-1	TRBD2	NA	TGCGCCAGTTACCCCAGCGGGATGTACAATGAGCAGTTCTTC	CASYPSGMYNEQFF
TRBV4-2	TRBJ1-1	TRBD1	NA	TGTGCCAGCAGCCTGAACAGGGGGCGTACTGAAGCTTTCTTT	CASSLNRGRTEAFF
TRBV2	TRBJ2-7	TRBD1	NA	TGTGCCAGCAGTTTCGGGACAGCCTACGAGCAGTACTTC	CASSFGTAYEQYF
TRBV15	TRBJ1-5	NA	once	TGTGCCACCAGCTCAAGGGGGTGGGTCGGAGGCAATCAGCCCCAGCATTTT	CATSSRGWVGGNQPQHF
TRBV27	TRBJ2-6	NA	NA	TGTGCCAGCAGTTTCGGGAAGGGTGGCGGGGCCAACGTCCTGACTTTC	CASSFGKGGGANVLTF
TRBV2	TRBJ2-1	NA	few	TGTGCCAGCAGTGGGGCTAACTACAATGAGCAGTTCTTC	CASSGANYNEQFF
TRBV28	TRBJ1-1	NA	NA	TGTGCCAGCAGCCAGGGATTTACTGAAGCTTTCTTT	CASSQGFTEAFF
TRBV28	TRBJ2-7	NA	NA	TGTGCCAGCAGGAGGGCGGGTAGCCTTAATATCTACGAGCAGTACTTC	CASRRAGSLNIYEQYF
TRBV6-5	TRBJ2-7	TRBD2	few	TGTGTGCTCGGGGGGACTTACGAGCAGTACTTC	CVLGGTYEQYF
TRBV6-2/TRBV6-3	TRBJ2-5	NA	many	TGTGCCAGCAGTTTGGGTACTAACCAAGAGACCCAGTACTTC	CASSLGTNQETQYF
TRBV6-2/TRBV6-3	TRBJ1-5	NA	once	TGTGCCAGCAGTTATTATTCAGAAAATCGTCAGCCCCAGCATTTT	CASSYYSENRQPQHF
TRBV6-4	TRBJ2-3	NA	NA	TGTGCCAGCAGTGCCACGCTCGGGGATACGCAGTATTTT	CASSATLGDTQYF
TRBV5-1	TRBJ2-1	TRBD2	NA	TGCGCCAGCAGCTTGACTAGCGGGATAAGGAATGAGCAGTTCTTC	CASSLTSGIRNEQFF
TRBV19	TRBJ1-3	TRBD1	NA	TGTGCCAGTAGTACACCGGGACAGCTAGGAAACACCATATATTTT	CASSTPGQLGNTIYF
TRBV6-5	TRBJ1-6	NA	NA	TGTGCCACCCGTGGGCAAATTCCACCCCTCCACTTT	CATRGQIPPLHF
TRBV10-3	TRBJ2-7	NA	NA	TGTGCCATCAACGGAGGGGGCGACGAGCAGTACTTC	CAINGGGDEQYF
TRBV19	TRBJ1-5	TRBD1	NA	TGTGCCAGTAGGAGGACAGGGGCGGGCAATCAGCCCCAGCATTTT	CASRRTGAGNQPQHF
TRBV5-4	TRBJ2-1	NA	NA	TGTGCCAGCAGCTTGGTCGGCGGAAACAATGAGCAGTTCTTC	CASSLVGGNNEQFF
TRBV19	TRBJ1-2	NA	NA	TGTGCCAGTAGTTTCGACAGGAATGGCTACACCTTC	CASSFDRNGYTF
TRBV5-1	TRBJ2-7	TRBD2	NA	TGCGCCAGCAGCCAAACACGGACAGGCACTAGCGGGAGATACGAGCAGTACTTC	CASSQTRTGTSGRYEQYF
TRBV30	TRBJ2-7	TRBD2	NA	TGTGCCTGGAGTGTACGTCTAGCGGGGACCTACGAGCAGTACTTC	CAWSVRLAGTYEQYF
TRBV4-1	TRBJ2-3	TRBD2	NA	TGCGCCAGCAGCCAAGTTATCTCCGGGACTAGCTTCCCAGATACGCAGTATTTT	CASSQVISGTSFPDTQYF
TRBV13	TRBJ2-3	NA	NA	TGTGCCAGCAGCGGCCTCGACAGGTTTGACACAGATACGCAGTATTTT	CASSGLDRFDTDTQYF